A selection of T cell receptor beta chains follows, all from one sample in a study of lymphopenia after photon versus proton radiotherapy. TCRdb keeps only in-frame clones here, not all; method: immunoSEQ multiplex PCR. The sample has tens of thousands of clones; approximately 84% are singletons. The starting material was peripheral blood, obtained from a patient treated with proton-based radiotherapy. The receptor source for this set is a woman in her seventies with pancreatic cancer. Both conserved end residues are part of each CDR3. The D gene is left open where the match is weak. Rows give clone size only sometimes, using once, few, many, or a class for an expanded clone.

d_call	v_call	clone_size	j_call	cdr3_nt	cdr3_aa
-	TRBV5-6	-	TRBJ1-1	TGTGCCAGCAGCTTGGCAGTAATGAACACTGAAGCTTTCTTT	CASSLAVMNTEAFF
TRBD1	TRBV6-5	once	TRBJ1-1	TGTGCCAGCGGAAGAGCAGGGGGGCGGACTGAAGCTTTCTTT	CASGRAGGRTEAFF
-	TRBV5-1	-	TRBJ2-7	TGCGCCAGCAGCTTGGCAGGGAGCTCCTACGAGCAGTACTTC	CASSLAGSSYEQYF
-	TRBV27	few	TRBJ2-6	TGTGCCAGCAGTTTAGTGGTAGGCTCTGGGGCCAACGTCCTGACTTTC	CASSLVVGSGANVLTF
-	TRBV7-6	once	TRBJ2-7	TGTGCCAGCAGCTTAGCGGGCGGGGATCCCTCCTACGAGCAGTACTTC	CASSLAGGDPSYEQYF
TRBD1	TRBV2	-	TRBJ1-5	TGTGCCAGCAGCTCTACAGGGGGCGCCACCCAGCATTTT	CASSSTGGATQHF
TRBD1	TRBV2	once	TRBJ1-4	TGTGCCAGCAGCCTACAGGGGGCCCGTGAAAAACTGTTTTTT	CASSLQGAREKLFF
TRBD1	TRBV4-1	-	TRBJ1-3	TGCGCCAGCAGCCAGGCGACAGGGCCTGGAAACACCATATATTTT	CASSQATGPGNTIYF
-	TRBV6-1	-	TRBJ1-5	TGTGCCAGCAGTGAAGGGGGGAGGCAGCCCCAGCATTTT	CASSEGGRQPQHF
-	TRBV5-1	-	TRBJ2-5	TGCGCCAGCAGCATCCAATCAGGGGAAGAGACCCAGTACTTC	CASSIQSGEETQYF
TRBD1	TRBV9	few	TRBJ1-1	TGTGCCAGCAGCGTAGGCCCCACAGGGGGGCACACTGAAGCTTTCTTT	CASSVGPTGGHTEAFF
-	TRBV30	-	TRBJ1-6	TGTGCCTGGAGTCGAGGGGAGGCCTATAATTCACCCCTCCACTTT	CAWSRGEAYNSPLHF
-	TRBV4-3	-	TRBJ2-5	TGCGCCAGCAGCCAAGACGGTGCAGGGAAGACCCAGTACTTC	CASSQDGAGKTQYF
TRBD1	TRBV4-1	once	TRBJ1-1	TGCGCCAGCAGCTACAGGGGAAGGACTGAAGCTTTCTTT	CASSYRGRTEAFF
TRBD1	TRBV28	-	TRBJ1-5	TGTGCTCCAGACAGGGGCTCTCAGCCCCAGCATTTT	CAPDRGSQPQHF
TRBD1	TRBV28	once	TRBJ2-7	TGTGCCAGCAGCTCGGACAGGGGGCTGTACGAGCAGTACTTC	CASSSDRGLYEQYF
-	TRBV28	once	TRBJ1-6	TGTGCCAGCAGTTCTTATTCACCCCTCCACTTT	CASSSYSPLHF
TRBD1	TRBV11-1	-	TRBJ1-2	TGTGCCAGCAGCCCAGGGACAGATTATGGCTACACCTTC	CASSPGTDYGYTF
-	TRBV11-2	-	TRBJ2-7	TGTGCCAGCAGCTTAGTAGGTGGCCCCATGTACGAGCAGTACTTC	CASSLVGGPMYEQYF
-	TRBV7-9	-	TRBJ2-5	TGTGCCAGCAGCTTTGAGGGGCACCAAGAGACCCAGTACTTC	CASSFEGHQETQYF
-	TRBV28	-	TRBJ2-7	TGTGCCAGCAGTCCGCGTGGACAGCTGAGCTCCTACGAGCAGTACTTC	CASSPRGQLSSYEQYF
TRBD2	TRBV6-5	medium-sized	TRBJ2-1	TGTGCCAGCAGTTATTTAGCGGGAGCTGAGCAGTTCTTC	CASSYLAGAEQFF
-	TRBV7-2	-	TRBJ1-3	TGTGCCAGCAGCTTAGCGGGGGCGGGAAACACCATATATTTT	CASSLAGAGNTIYF
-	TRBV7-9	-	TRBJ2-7	TGTGCCAGCAGCTTAGATGGGGGCCGCGAGCAGTACTTC	CASSLDGGREQYF
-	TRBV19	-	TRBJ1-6	TGTGCCAGTACCATCTCGATTACCGGGACAAGTAATTCACCCCTCCACTTT	CASTISITGTSNSPLHF
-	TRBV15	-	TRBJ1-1	TGTGCCACCAGCAGGGACCGACAGTTTGAAGCTTTCTTT	CATSRDRQFEAFF
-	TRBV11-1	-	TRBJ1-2	TGTGCCAGCAGCCTCGGGACGGGTAACTATGGCTACACCTTC	CASSLGTGNYGYTF
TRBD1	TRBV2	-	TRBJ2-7	TGTGCCAGCAGTGGTGGGACAGGGGGCTACGAGCAGTACTTC	CASSGGTGGYEQYF